This TCR beta chain was sequenced during a study of regulatory T cells in long-lasting Graves disease. Study at large: Under 3 months of antithyroid drugs had been taken by newly diagnosed Graves' patients.

Time point here: newly diagnosed GD, antithyroid drugs for less than 3 months. With RNA extracted from PBMCs as input, the TCR library was made. Construction of TCR beta libraries relied on iRepertoire HTBI primers and on Arm-PCR targeting CDR3 regions. TCRdb re-called the multiplex PCR reads with MiXCR, one entry per CDR3 protein. This repertoire shows 580,000 or so distinct CDR3 sequences, about 16% found once; its top ten account for approximately 12%. This clonotype was detected ten times or more. Its antigen remains unidentified. The CDR3 is made up of 12 amino acids. CDR1 and CDR2 (germline): SNHLY, FYNNEI. V gave up 3 bases and J gave up 6 bases, with 9 bases separating them. Study observations and caveats: The study examined only peripheral blood, not thyroid tissue. TCR diversity was lower in persistent Graves' patients than in newly diagnosed ones.

The sample was also linked to a second study, of T cells in Graves' hyperthyroidism and ophthalmopathy. From that report: Based on clinical symptoms, serum thyroxine and TRAb, thyroid ultrasound and orbital computed tomography, diagnoses were reached.

The sample here was peripheral blood mononuclear cells (PBMCs), taken at new diagnosis, from a patient treated with antithyroid drugs. The V gene is TRBV2, the J gene TRBJ2-7; weak D call: TRBD1 (5 bases). The receptor was isolated from a man aged 18 to 35 with Graves disease. CDR3 sequence (DNA): TGTGCCAGCAGTGAGCAGGGCAGCGAGCAGTACTTC. Translating gives CASSEQGSEQYF.